Here is one T cell receptor (beta chain) with its context. Produced via immunoSEQ multiplex PCR; TCRdb's table is partial and in-frame only. In the table there are fewer than 35,000 clones, around 85% of which are singletons. Per patient, between 1 and 8 samples were collected at pretreatment and on-treatment time points. This specimen comes from a study of PD-L1 blockade in urothelial cancer. Here the sequenced sample was PBMCs, taken around atezolizumab (anti-PD-L1) treatment. The source is a man aged 50-59 years with urothelial cancer.

This CDR3 is CASSTHVEGRPQHF. Written as DNA, the CDR3 is TGTGCCAGTAGTACCCACGTGGAGGGGAGGCCCCAGCATTTT. The genes are TRBV19 and TRBJ1-5; possibly TRBD1 for D (5 bases). This CDR3 is 14 amino acids long. Trimming took off 4 bases at V and 9 bases at J, with 16 bases between the two ends. Germline lookup yields CDR1 LNHDA and CDR2 SQIVND (reference sequence).